The 19 T cell receptor beta chains presented below share a single source sample, sequenced in a study of post-analysis software for immune sequencing data. Study-level results: About 5 TRBV segments occurring more often in patients than controls included TRBV5-6, TRBV5-1 and TRBV20-1.

Carried by the TCR beta cDNA libraries were unique molecular identifiers. TCRdb re-analysed the PCR reads in MiXCR, keeping a single row per CDR3 protein. The sample consists of 700,000 to 900,000 distinct CDR3 sequences, about 43% of them appearing once. Antigens of these TCRs are unknown. Sequenced: blood. Receptors were obtained from a girl aged 10 to 17 with multiple sclerosis.

The CDR3 coding sequence is TGCGCCAGCAGCTCGGACAGCTCTGGAAACACCATATATTTT. Its protein is CASSSDSSGNTIYF. The J gene is TRBJ1-3, the V gene TRBV5-1, with D maybe TRBD1 (6 bases). V lost 3 bases, J lost 0 bases, and 7 bases lay in between. The germline V gene has CDR1 SGHRS and CDR2 YFSETQ. This CDR3 is built from 14 residues.

CDR3 bases: TGTGCCAGCAGCTTAGCCCTTAGGCAAGAGACCCAGTACTTC. This codes for CASSLALRQETQYF. The chain carries TRBV7-2 and TRBJ2-5, with no clear D. Germline V gene sequence: CDR1 SGHTA, CDR2 FQGNSA. The ends were cut back, 0 bases at V and 2 bases at J, with 7 bases in the middle. The CDR3 length is 14 residues. Drawing the rest from reference TRBV7-2 and TRBJ2-5, the complete variable domain is GAGVSQSPSNKVTEKGKDVELRCDPISGHTALYWYRQSLGQGLEFLIYFQGNSAPDKSGLPSDRFSAERTGGSVSTLTIQRTQQEDSAVYLCASSLALRQETQYFGPGTRLLVL.

This chain connects TRBV18 to TRBJ1-2, with unresolved D. This CDR3 region has 16 residues. Germline CDR1 KGHSH, CDR2 LQKENI. Deletions cut 2 bases from V and 6 bases from J, with 19 bases between. The CDR3 DNA sequence: TGTGCCAGCTCACCATCGGCGGGCCCGGGTCCTGATGGCTACACCTTC. Protein: CASSPSAGPGPDGYTF.

The rearrangement uses TRBV5-1 and TRBJ2-7; possibly TRBD1 or TRBD2 for D (5 bases each). The germline gives CDR1 SGHRS, CDR2 YFSETQ. V was cut by 4 bases and J by 7 bases, with 18 bases left in between. The CDR3 runs 14 residues. The CDR3 DNA is TGCGCCAGCAGCCTGGCACCGGGACCTGAGGAGCAGTACTTC. Translated, it gives CASSLAPGPEEQYF.

V usage is TRBV12-3 or TRBV12-4 and J usage is TRBJ2-7; the D is unclear. The CDR3 is 12 residues long. Trimming shortened V by 6 bases and J by 4 bases, and 10 bases separated the two germline ends. The CDR3: CASSLQEYEQYF. The CDR3 nucleotides read TGTGCCAGCAGCTTACAAGAGTACGAGCAGTACTTC.

This sequence joins TRBV7-8 and TRBJ1-4; 10 bases align to TRBD1. Per the germline V gene, CDR1 is SGHVS and CDR2 is FQNEAQ. V gave up 3 bases and J gave up 6 bases; unmatched junction bases: 4. The CDR3 is 15 residues long. The CDR3 reads CASSFRGTGDEKLFF. CDR3 nucleotides: TGTGCCAGCAGCTTTCGCGGGACAGGGGATGAAAAACTGTTTTTT.

As to this clonotype: A read error may produce the germline difference seen at one junction end. Written as DNA, the CDR3 is TGTGCTAGCAGCTTAGCCGGCAAAGGGACAGGGGGTGGGCAAGAGACCCAGTACTTC. This codes for CASSLAGKGTGGGQETQYF. The chain links TRBV7-7 to TRBJ2-5, with 11 bases fitting TRBD1. The CDR3 extends over 19 amino acids. The germline gives CDR1 SSHAT, CDR2 FNYEAQ (reference sequence).

This clonotype was seen a handful of times. At one end the junction does not follow the germline gene, possibly because of a read error. J is TRBJ2-1 and V is TRBV6-4, with 12 positions matching TRBD2. Per germline, CDR1 MRHNA and CDR2 SNTAGT. The CDR3 runs 15 residues. The CDR3 nucleotides are TGCGCCAGCAGTGACTCTCTAGCGGGAGGGACCCAGCAGTTCTTC. It encodes CASSDSLAGGTQQFF.

The V gene is TRBV7-8, the J gene TRBJ2-5; possible D gene TRBD1, 6 bases. Trimming took 1 base from V and 11 from J, leaving 17 bases between them. Germline V CDR1 and CDR2: SGHVS, FQNEAQ. The CDR3 contains 14 residues. CDR3 residues: CASSLGTVLGEQYF. Here the CDR3 DNA reads TGTGCCAGCAGCTTAGGGACAGTCCTCGGGGAGCAGTACTTC.

The genes are TRBV20-1 and TRBJ2-7, with 10 bases lining up with TRBD2. The tail of the sequence fits TRBJ2-4 better, so the J call may be wrong. The CDR3 totals 14 residues. Per the germline V gene, CDR1 is DFQATT and CDR2 is SNEGSKA (reference sequence). The CDR3 loop is CSASGRGAKNIQYF. Here the CDR3 DNA reads TGCAGTGCGAGCGGGAGGGGAGCCAAAAACATTCAGTACTTC.

This clonotype has just a few counts. The chain is built from TRBV9 and TRBJ2-1, with 12 positions matching TRBD2. The CDR3 has 15 amino acids. CDR1 is SGDLS, CDR2 YYNGEE, per germline. The ends lost 3 bases at V and 9 bases at J; junction bases unmatched: 7. The CDR3 coding sequence is TGTGCCAGCAGCGGACGACTAGCGGGAGTAGGTGAGCAGTTCTTC. Residues: CASSGRLAGVGEQFF.

Note on this clonotype: The junction and the germline gene differ at one end; a read error may be behind it. V and J are TRBV28 and TRBJ2-3; D may be TRBD2 (5 bases). CDR3 length: 17 residues. The germline gives CDR1 MDHEN, CDR2 SYDVKM. The CDR3 DNA is TGTGCCGGCAGCACCAGAAGGAGCGGAGTAACCGCAGATACGCAGTATTTT. It translates to CAGSTRRSGVTADTQYF.

The gene calls are TRBV12-3 or TRBV12-4 and TRBJ2-5, with D possibly matching TRBD1 (5 bases). V was trimmed by 3 bases and J by 4 bases, leaving 12 bases between them. The CDR3 runs 14 residues. The CDR3 is CASSFGANLETQYF. The DNA for the CDR3 is TGTGCCAGCAGTTTTGGGGCTAATTTAGAGACCCAGTACTTC.

Notes on this clonotype: At one of its ends the junction is not consistent with the germline gene, which may arise from a read error. The chain couples TRBV29-1 to TRBJ2-1, with 10 bases fitting TRBD1. The CDR3 length is 14 residues. From germline, CDR1 is SQVTM and CDR2 ANQGSEA. As DNA, the CDR3 is TGCAGCGTCGAAGGAAGGACAGGGGGCAATGAGCAGTTCTTC. Its protein is CSVEGRTGGNEQFF.

Note on this clonotype: Because it lacks the conserved phenylalanine or tryptophan at the end, this CDR3 is likely a read error. The V and J genes are TRBV7-9 and TRBJ2-5; 9 nucleotides agree with TRBD1. From germline, CDR1 is SEHNR and CDR2 FQNEAQ (reference sequence). CDR3 length equals 16 residues. The ends lost 4 bases at V and 4 bases at J; junction bases unmatched: 10. For the CDR3, the DNA is TGTGCCAGCAGCTCGTTGGACAGGGGAAGGGGAGAGACCCAGTACGTC. Amino acids: CASSSLDRGRGETQYV.

This clonotype was counted only a few times. Written as DNA, the CDR3 is TGTGCCAGCAGTGAACCACCGACGGCTAACTATGGCTACACCTTC. Translating gives CASSEPPTANYGYTF. The chain has TRBV2 and TRBJ1-2; D gene unclear. V shed 2 bases and J shed 0 bases, with 10 bases lying between them. Germline V gene data show CDR1 as SNHLY and CDR2 as FYNNEI. The CDR3 runs to 15 residues.

The gene calls are TRBV18 and TRBJ2-5; TRBD2 might be the D (6 bases). Between the trimmed V and J ends, which lost 3 bases and 4 bases, there was a span of 21 bases. The CDR3 is 17 amino acids. Germline CDR1 reads KGHSH; CDR2 reads LQKENI. CDR3 DNA sequence: TGTGCCAGCTCACCCAGGGAGGCCCCAACGGGTGGAGAGACCCAGTACTTC. Amino acid sequence: CASSPREAPTGGETQYF.

The V and J genes are TRBV12-3 or TRBV12-4 and TRBJ2-5, with TRBD2 matching over 8 bases. Trimming removed 5 bases from V and 6 bases from J; junction bases left unmatched: 20. The CDR3 contains 18 residues. CDR3 nucleotide sequence: TGTGCCAGCAGTGCCCTGAGGGGGACTAGTAGGGGGGACCAGACCCAGTACTTC. This translates into CASSALRGTSRGDQTQYF.

V is TRBV4-3 and J is TRBJ1-5; weak D call: TRBD1 (5 bases). CDR3 length: 14 amino acids. V shed 3 bases and J shed 9 bases, with 15 bases lying between them. Germline CDR1 and CDR2: LGHNA and YSLEER. In nucleotides, the CDR3 is TGCGCCAGCAGCCACGGGCAGGGCAACGGGCCCCAGCATTTT. As protein: CASSHGQGNGPQHF.